A selection of T cell receptor beta chains follows, all from one sample in a study of tumor and adjacent non-tumor tissue in lung cancer. TCRdb fed the multiplex PCR reads into MiXCR, producing one record per CDR3 protein. This sample has over 110,000 distinct CDR3 sequences, with around 61% found just once. The sequencing input was lung tumor tissue. The receptors here all came from a man in his sixties with small cell lung cancer. Each CDR3 is given with its conserved first and last residue. D genes are given only for firm matches. The listing skips clone size in some rows; elsewhere it reads once, few, many or a size class.

j_gene: TRBJ2-3; d_gene: NA; v_gene: TRBV5-5; abundance: NA; CDR3aa: CASSLSVTGRDTQYF; CDR3nt: TGTGCCAGCAGCTTGAGTGTCACCGGAAGAGATACGCAGTATTTT
j_gene: TRBJ1-1; d_gene: NA; v_gene: TRBV20-1; abundance: NA; CDR3aa: CGARDPAVMNTEAYF; CDR3nt: TGCGGTGCTAGAGATCCGGCCGTCATGAACACTGAAGCTTACTTT
j_gene: TRBJ1-3; d_gene: NA; v_gene: TRBV6-2/TRBV6-3; abundance: NA; CDR3aa: CASSYSGRLSGNAIYF; CDR3nt: TGTGCCAGTAGTTACTCGGGACGCCTCTCTGGAAACGCCATATATTTT
j_gene: TRBJ2-7; d_gene: NA; v_gene: TRBV28; abundance: once; CDR3aa: CASRRGERIYDQYF; CDR3nt: TGTGCCAGTAGGAGGGGAGAGAGGATCTACGATCAATACTTC
j_gene: TRBJ2-5; d_gene: NA; v_gene: TRBV11-2; abundance: once; CDR3aa: CASSLLRGREIQYF; CDR3nt: TGTGCCAGCAGCTTACTGCGGGGTAGAGAGATCCAATACTTC
j_gene: TRBJ2-1; d_gene: TRBD2; v_gene: TRBV11-2; abundance: NA; CDR3aa: CASGHGLAGNNGQFF; CDR3nt: TGTGCCAGCGGCCATGGACTAGCGGGAAACAATGGGCAGTTCTTC
j_gene: TRBJ2-1; d_gene: TRBD2; v_gene: TRBV6-2/TRBV6-3; abundance: many; CDR3aa: CASSYGGRASGEQFF; CDR3nt: TGTGCCAGCAGTTACGGTGGGAGGGCCTCAGGTGAGCAGTTCTTC
j_gene: TRBJ1-6; d_gene: TRBD1; v_gene: TRBV10-2; abundance: NA; CDR3aa: CASSQGADYNSPLHF; CDR3nt: TGCGCCAGCAGTCAGGGGGCCGATTATAATTCACCCCTCCACTTT
j_gene: TRBJ1-2; d_gene: TRBD1; v_gene: TRBV20-1; abundance: once; CDR3aa: CSVTPPDRGDGYTF; CDR3nt: TGCAGTGTCACTCCTCCAGACAGGGGGGATGGCTACACCTTC
j_gene: TRBJ2-5; d_gene: TRBD2; v_gene: TRBV4-2; abundance: NA; CDR3aa: CASSRDRAGGSGGTQYF; CDR3nt: TGTGCCAGCAGCCGAGATCGAGCGGGAGGGAGCGGCGGGACACAGTACTTC
j_gene: TRBJ2-7; d_gene: NA; v_gene: TRBV28; abundance: NA; CDR3aa: CASSSPHEQYF; CDR3nt: TGCGCCAGCAGTTCTCCGCACGAGCAGTACTTC
j_gene: TRBJ2-2; d_gene: NA; v_gene: TRBV5-4; abundance: NA; CDR3aa: CTSSLASWGTGKLFF; CDR3nt: TGTACCAGCAGCTTGGCTAGCTGGGGCACCGGGAAGCTGTTTTTT
j_gene: TRBJ2-5; d_gene: NA; v_gene: TRBV11-2; abundance: NA; CDR3aa: CASSPRKQETQYF; CDR3nt: TGTGCGAGCAGCCCGAGAAAACAAGAGACCCAGTACTTC
j_gene: TRBJ2-1; d_gene: TRBD2; v_gene: TRBV5-5; abundance: few; CDR3aa: CASSAPGLGFEEQFF; CDR3nt: TGTGCCAGCAGCGCACCGGGACTAGGGTTCGAGGAGCAGTTCTTC
j_gene: TRBJ2-1; d_gene: TRBD2; v_gene: TRBV5-6; abundance: once; CDR3aa: CASSSLGRDPGGGYNEQFF; CDR3nt: TGTGCCAGCAGCTCTCTGGGGCGTGACCCTGGCGGGGGGTACAATGAGCAGTTCTTC
j_gene: TRBJ2-1; d_gene: TRBD1; v_gene: TRBV11-3; abundance: NA; CDR3aa: CASNLITVCETGLYNVQFF; CDR3nt: TGTGCCAGCAACTTAATAACCGTCTGTGAGACAGGGCTCTACAATGTGCAGTTCTTC
j_gene: TRBJ2-1; d_gene: NA; v_gene: TRBV12-3/TRBV12-4; abundance: NA; CDR3aa: CASSSIYEGEQFF; CDR3nt: TGTGCCAGCAGTTCTATTTACGAGGGTGAGCAGTTCTTC
j_gene: TRBJ1-1; d_gene: NA; v_gene: TRBV5-1; abundance: NA; CDR3aa: CACSLRGRAFF; CDR3nt: TGCGCCTGCAGCTTACGGGGGCGTGCTTTCTTT
j_gene: TRBJ2-1; d_gene: NA; v_gene: TRBV7-8; abundance: many; CDR3aa: CASSPQGAVGEQFF; CDR3nt: TGTGCCAGCAGCCCCCAAGGGGCTGTCGGTGAGCAGTTCTTC
j_gene: TRBJ1-1; d_gene: NA; v_gene: TRBV7-9; abundance: NA; CDR3aa: CASRTNSQNTGAFF; CDR3nt: TGTGCCAGCAGGACCAACAGCCAAAACACTGGAGCTTTCTTT
j_gene: TRBJ2-1; d_gene: TRBD2; v_gene: TRBV28; abundance: few; CDR3aa: CASSSSGRLDEQFF; CDR3nt: TGTGCCAGCAGTTCCAGCGGGAGACTGGATGAGCAGTTCTTC
j_gene: TRBJ1-1; d_gene: NA; v_gene: TRBV5-4; abundance: many; CDR3aa: CASSLGTGPLGNTEAFF; CDR3nt: TGTGCCAGCAGCTTGGGGACGGGACCTCTAGGGAACACTGAAGCTTTCTTT
j_gene: TRBJ2-7; d_gene: NA; v_gene: TRBV29-1; abundance: NA; CDR3aa: CSVEDSGTPAYEQYF; CDR3nt: TGCAGCGTTGAAGATTCGGGGACTCCGGCCTATGAGCAGTACTTC
j_gene: TRBJ2-1; d_gene: TRBD2; v_gene: TRBV11-2; abundance: many; CDR3aa: CASSLDQTSGIYNEQFF; CDR3nt: TGTGCCAGCAGCTTAGATCAGACTAGCGGGATATACAATGAGCAGTTCTTC
j_gene: TRBJ1-1; d_gene: NA; v_gene: TRBV5-4; abundance: NA; CDR3aa: CASSLVRGECTEAFF; CDR3nt: TGTGCCAGCAGCTTGGTACGGGGGGAGTGCACTGAAGCTTTCTTT
j_gene: TRBJ2-3; d_gene: NA; v_gene: TRBV29-1; abundance: NA; CDR3aa: CSVEGQVGDTQYF; CDR3nt: TGCAGCGTGGAAGGGCAGGTGGGAGATACGCAGTATTTT
j_gene: TRBJ1-4; d_gene: NA; v_gene: TRBV6-5; abundance: few; CDR3aa: CASSYGHPSVGEKLFF; CDR3nt: TGTGCCAGCAGTTATGGACACCCCTCGGTAGGTGAAAAATTGTTTTTT
j_gene: TRBJ2-1; d_gene: NA; v_gene: TRBV4-1; abundance: many; CDR3aa: CASSQEELGSINEQFF; CDR3nt: TGCGCCAGCAGCCAAGAGGAGCTGGGGTCTATCAATGAGCAGTTCTTC
j_gene: TRBJ2-1; d_gene: TRBD2; v_gene: TRBV11-2; abundance: NA; CDR3aa: CVSSFGSGRAGEQFF; CDR3nt: TGCGTCAGCAGCTTCGGTAGCGGGAGGGCCGGTGAGCAGTTCTTC